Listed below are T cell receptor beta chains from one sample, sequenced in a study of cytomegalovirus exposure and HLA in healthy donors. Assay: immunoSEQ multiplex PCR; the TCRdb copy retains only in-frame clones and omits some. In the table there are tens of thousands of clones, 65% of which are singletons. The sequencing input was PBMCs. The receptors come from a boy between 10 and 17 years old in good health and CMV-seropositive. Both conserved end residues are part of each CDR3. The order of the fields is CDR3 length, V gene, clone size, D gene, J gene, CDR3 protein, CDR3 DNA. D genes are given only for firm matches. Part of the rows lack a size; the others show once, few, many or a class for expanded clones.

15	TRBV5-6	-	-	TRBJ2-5	CASKLSGMYQETQYF	TGTGCCAGCAAGCTGTCGGGGATGTACCAAGAGACCCAGTACTTC
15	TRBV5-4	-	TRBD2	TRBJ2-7	CASSLASGDLYEQYF	TGTGCCAGCAGCTTGGCTAGCGGGGATTTATACGAGCAGTACTTC
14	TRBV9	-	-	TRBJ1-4	CASSSRADNEKLFF	TGTGCCAGCAGCTCCCGCGCGGATAATGAAAAACTGTTTTTT
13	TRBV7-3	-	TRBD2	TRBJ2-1	CASSPGTSNEQFF	TGTGCCAGCAGCCCCGGGACTAGCAATGAGCAGTTCTTC
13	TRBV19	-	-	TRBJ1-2	CASSISGGNGYTF	TGTGCCAGTAGTATAAGCGGCGGGAATGGCTACACCTTC
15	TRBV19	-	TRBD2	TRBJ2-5	CASSILAGPKETQYF	TGTGCCAGTAGTATACTAGCGGGACCGAAAGAGACCCAGTACTTC
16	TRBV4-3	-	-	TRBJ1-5	CASSQDLTDSNQPQHF	TGCGCCAGCAGCCAAGACTTGACAGATAGCAATCAGCCCCAGCATTTT
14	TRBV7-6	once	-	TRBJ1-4	CASSLGASNEKLFF	TGTGCCAGCAGCTTAGGGGCCTCTAATGAAAAACTGTTTTTT
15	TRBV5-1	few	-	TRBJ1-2	CASSLDIGTVRGYTF	TGCGCCAGCAGCTTGGATATCGGGACTGTGAGGGGCTACACCTTC
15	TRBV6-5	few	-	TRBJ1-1	CASSSQPRVNTEAFF	TGTGCCAGCAGTTCACAACCCCGGGTGAACACTGAAGCTTTCTTT
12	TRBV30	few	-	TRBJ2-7	CAWRVSTYEQYF	TGTGCCTGGAGGGTATCCACCTACGAGCAGTACTTC
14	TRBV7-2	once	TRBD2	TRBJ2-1	CASSPRPDSGWEFF	TGTGCCAGCAGCCCCCGCCCGGATAGCGGGTGGGAGTTCTTC
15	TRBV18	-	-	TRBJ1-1	CASSPRGGGDTEAFF	TGTGCCAGCTCACCACGGGGCGGCGGGGACACTGAAGCTTTCTTT
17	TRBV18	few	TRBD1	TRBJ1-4	CASSPGRTGTGNEKLFF	TGTGCCAGCTCACCGGGAAGGACAGGGACCGGGAACGAAAAACTGTTTTTT
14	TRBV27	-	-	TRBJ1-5	CASSPSGGNQPQHF	TGTGCCAGCAGTCCCTCGGGGGGGAATCAGCCCCAGCATTTT
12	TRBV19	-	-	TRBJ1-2	CASSGGKDGYTF	TGTGCCAGTAGCGGGGGAAAGGATGGCTACACCTTC
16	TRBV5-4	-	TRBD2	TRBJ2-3	CASSVRGLAGTDTQYF	TGTGCCAGCAGCGTGAGGGGACTAGCGGGGACAGATACGCAGTATTTT
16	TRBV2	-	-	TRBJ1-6	CASSPQTTGSGSPLHF	TGTGCCAGCAGTCCCCAAACAACAGGGTCGGGTTCACCCCTCCACTTT
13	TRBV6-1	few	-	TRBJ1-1	CASSRDRSLEAFF	TGTGCCAGCAGTCGTGACAGGAGCCTTGAAGCTTTCTTT
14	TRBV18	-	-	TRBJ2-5	CASSPPSREETQYF	TGTGCCAGCTCACCACCGAGTCGGGAAGAGACCCAGTACTTC
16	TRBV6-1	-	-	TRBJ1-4	CASSEALTLPDEKLFF	TGTGCCAGCAGTGAAGCGCTTACACTACCGGATGAAAAACTGTTTTTT
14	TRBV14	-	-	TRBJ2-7	CASSHQGGSYEQYF	TGTGCCAGCAGCCACCAGGGGGGCTCCTACGAGCAGTACTTT
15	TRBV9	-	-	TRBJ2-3	CASSVGSSGADTQYF	TGTGCCAGCAGCGTTGGTAGTTCGGGGGCAGATACGCAGTATTTT
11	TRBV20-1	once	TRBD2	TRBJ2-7	CSAQLAAEQYF	TGCAGTGCTCAACTAGCGGCCGAGCAGTACTTC
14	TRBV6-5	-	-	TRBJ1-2	CASSYSRRSHGYTF	TGTGCCAGCAGTTACTCGAGGCGAAGTCATGGCTACACCTTC
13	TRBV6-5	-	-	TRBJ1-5	CASSYSTEQPQHF	TGTGCCAGCAGTTACTCGACTGAACAGCCCCAGCATTTT
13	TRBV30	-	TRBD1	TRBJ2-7	CAWTGTGVREQYF	TGTGCCTGGACCGGGACAGGGGTCCGCGAGCAGTACTTC
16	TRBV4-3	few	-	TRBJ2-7	CASSQDVRHWREEQYF	TGCGCCAGCAGCCAAGATGTGAGACATTGGAGGGAAGAGCAGTACTTC
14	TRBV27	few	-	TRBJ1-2	CASSLSGRVNGYTF	TGTGCCAGCAGTTTATCCGGCAGGGTCAATGGCTACACCTTC
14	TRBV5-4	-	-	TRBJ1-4	CASSLEPSNEKLFF	TGTGCCAGCAGCTTGGAGCCGTCTAATGAAAAACTGTTTTTT
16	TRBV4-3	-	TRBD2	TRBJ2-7	CASSQGLAGGWYEQYF	TGCGCCAGCAGCCAAGGACTAGCGGGAGGTTGGTACGAGCAGTACTTC
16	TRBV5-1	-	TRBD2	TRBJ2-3	CASSLTLAGGTDTQYF	TGCGCCAGCAGCTTGACTCTAGCGGGGGGCACAGATACGCAGTATTTT
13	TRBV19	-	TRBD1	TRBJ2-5	CASGTGATGTQYF	TGTGCCAGCGGGACAGGGGCCACAGGGACCCAGTACTTC
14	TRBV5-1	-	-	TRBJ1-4	CASSLGRSDEKLFF	TGCGCCAGCAGCTTGGGCAGGTCTGATGAAAAACTGTTTTTT
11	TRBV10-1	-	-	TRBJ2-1	CASSDGLKQFF	TGCGCCAGCAGTGATGGACTTAAGCAGTTCTTC
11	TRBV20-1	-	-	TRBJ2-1	CSARRDNEQFF	TGCAGTGCTAGGAGGGACAATGAGCAGTTCTTC
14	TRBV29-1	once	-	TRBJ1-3	CSAEWGGSGNTICF	TGCAGCGCCGAGTGGGGGGGGTCTGGAAACACCATATGTTTT
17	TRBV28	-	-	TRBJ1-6	CASSPPMGGVYNSPLHF	TGTGCCAGCAGTCCCCCGATGGGGGGAGTCTATAATTCACCCCTCCACTTT
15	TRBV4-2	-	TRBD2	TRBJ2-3	CASSHPGLAGDTQYF	TGTGCCAGCAGCCACCCTGGACTAGCGGGGGATACGCAGTATTTT
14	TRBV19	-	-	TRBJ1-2	CASSPGGANYGYTF	TGTGCCAGTAGTCCCGGGGGAGCAAACTATGGCTACACCTTC
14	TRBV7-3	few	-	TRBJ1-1	CASSPGGWNTEAFF	TGTGCCAGCAGCCCAGGAGGTTGGAACACTGAAGCTTTCTTT
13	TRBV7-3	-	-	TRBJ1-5	CASSLGLDQPQHF	TGTGCCAGCAGCTTGGGACTGGATCAGCCCCAGCATTTT
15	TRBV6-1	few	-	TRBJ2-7	CASSVQGWNSYEQYF	TGTGCCAGCAGTGTTCAGGGCTGGAACTCCTACGAGCAGTACTTC
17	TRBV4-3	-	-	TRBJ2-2	CASSQDSAGYNTGELFF	TGCGCCAGCAGCCAAGATAGCGCGGGATATAACACCGGGGAGCTGTTTTTT
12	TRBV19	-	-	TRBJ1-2	CASSHTGGGYTF	TGTGCCAGTAGCCACACGGGGGGTGGCTACACCTTC
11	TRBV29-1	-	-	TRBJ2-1	CSARRRAEQFF	TGCAGCGCCCGACGGAGGGCAGAGCAGTTCTTC
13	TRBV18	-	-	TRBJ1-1	CASSPAQSTEAFF	TGTGCCAGCTCACCAGCCCAGTCCACTGAAGCTTTCTTT
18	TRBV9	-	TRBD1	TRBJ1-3	CASSVTFDRAEAGNTIYF	TGTGCCAGCAGCGTCACATTCGACAGGGCCGAAGCTGGAAACACCATATATTTT
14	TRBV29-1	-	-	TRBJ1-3	CSVAVGLGGNTIYF	TGCAGCGTTGCTGTAGGACTGGGAGGAAACACCATATATTTT